This TCR beta chain was sequenced during a study of early T cells in non-severe SARS-CoV-2 infection. Overall study context: The authors sequenced bulk RNA from unsorted whole blood, leaving chains unpaired.

A remark on this clonotype: Antigen specificity is unknown. At one end, the junction sequence differs from germline, possibly due to a read error.

Study-wide findings and caveats: The study's VDJdb matching favored anti-spike CD8 responses and missed private and CD4 specificities.

Germline V gene lookup returns CDR1 DFQATT and CDR2 SNEGSKA (reference sequence). The CDR3 consists of 14 residues. The library protocol tagged individual cDNA molecules with unique molecular identifiers. TCRdb reprocessed the 5' RACE reads via MiXCR and lists one record per CDR3 protein. The data contain roughly 83,000 distinct CDR3 sequences, about 12% of them singletons. This material consisted of whole blood, taken at baseline. This TCR was recovered from an adult who was a healthcare worker with PCR-confirmed SARS-CoV-2 infection or an uninfected control (not recorded which). V usage is TRBV20-1 and J usage is TRBJ1-5, with 9 bases aligning to TRBD1. The CDR3 region has the DNA TGCAGTGCTCAGAGACAGGGGGGGAATCCGCCCCAGCATTTT. Residues: CSAQRQGGNPPQHF.